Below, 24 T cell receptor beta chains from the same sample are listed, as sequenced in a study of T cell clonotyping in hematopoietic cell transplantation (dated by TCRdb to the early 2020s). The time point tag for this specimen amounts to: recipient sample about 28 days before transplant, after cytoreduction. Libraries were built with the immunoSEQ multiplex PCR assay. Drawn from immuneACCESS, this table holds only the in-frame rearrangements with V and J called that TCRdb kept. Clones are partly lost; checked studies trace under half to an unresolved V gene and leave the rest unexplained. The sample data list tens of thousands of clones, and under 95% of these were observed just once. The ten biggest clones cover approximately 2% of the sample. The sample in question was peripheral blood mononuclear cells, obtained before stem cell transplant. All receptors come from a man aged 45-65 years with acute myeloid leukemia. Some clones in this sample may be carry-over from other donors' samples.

The DNA of the CDR3 is TGCGCCAGCAGCCAAGATCACGGGGTAGGAGAGACCCAGTACTTC. It translates to CASSQDHGVGETQYF. J is TRBJ2-5 and V is TRBV4-3; tentative D call: TRBD2 (5 bases). V was trimmed by 0 bases and J by 4 bases, leaving 12 bases between them. CDR1 and CDR2 (germline): LGHNA, YSLEER. This CDR3 has 15 amino acids.

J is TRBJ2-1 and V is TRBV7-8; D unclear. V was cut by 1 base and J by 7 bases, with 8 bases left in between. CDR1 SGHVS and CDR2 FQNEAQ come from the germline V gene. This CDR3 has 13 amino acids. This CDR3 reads CASSLVLLNEQFF. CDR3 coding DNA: TGTGCCAGCAGCTTAGTGCTCTTAAATGAGCAGTTCTTC.

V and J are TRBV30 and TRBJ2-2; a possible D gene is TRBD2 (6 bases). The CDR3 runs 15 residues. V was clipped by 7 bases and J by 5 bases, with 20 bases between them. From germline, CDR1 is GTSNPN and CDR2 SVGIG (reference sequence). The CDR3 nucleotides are TGTGCCTACCCGGGACTCCCTGGTGGGACCGGGGAGCTGTTTTTT. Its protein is CAYPGLPGGTGELFF. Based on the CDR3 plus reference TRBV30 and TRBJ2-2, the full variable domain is SQTIHQWPATLVQPVGSPLSLECTVEGTSNPNLYWYRQAAGRGLQLLFYSVGIGQISSEVPQNLSASRPQDRQFILSSKKLLLSDSGFYLCAYPGLPGGTGELFFGEGSRLTVL.

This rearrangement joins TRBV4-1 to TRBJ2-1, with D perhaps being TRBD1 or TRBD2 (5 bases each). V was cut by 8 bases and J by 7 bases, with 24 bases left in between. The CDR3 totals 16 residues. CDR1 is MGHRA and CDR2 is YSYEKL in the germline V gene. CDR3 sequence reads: CASGDRFTGPLNEQFF. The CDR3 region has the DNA TGCGCCAGCGGTGATCGGTTCACGGGGCCGCTAAATGAGCAGTTCTTC.

CDR3 nucleotides: TGTGCCAGCGGCCCCGGACAGGGCGGGAACACTGAAGCTTTCTTT. As protein: CASGPGQGGNTEAFF. The gene calls are TRBV11-3 and TRBJ1-1; 8 positions match TRBD1. With 8 bases clipped from V and 1 base from J, the junction kept 9 bases outside the gene matches. Per the germline V gene, CDR1 is SGHNT and CDR2 is YENEEA. The CDR3 is 15 amino acids.

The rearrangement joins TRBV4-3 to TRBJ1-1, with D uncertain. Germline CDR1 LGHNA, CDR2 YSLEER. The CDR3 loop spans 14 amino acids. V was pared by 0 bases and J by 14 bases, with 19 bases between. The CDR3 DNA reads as TGCGCCAGCAGCCAAGATACTAGCCGAGAAGCGGGGTTCTTT. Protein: CASSQDTSREAGFF.

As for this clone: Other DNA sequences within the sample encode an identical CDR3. As DNA, the CDR3 is TGCGCCAGCAGCCCGAGGACAGGTGGAAACTATGGCTACACCTTC. Its translation is CASSPRTGGNYGYTF. V gene TRBV4-1 combines with J gene TRBJ1-2; 7 bases align to TRBD1. Germline V gene data show CDR1 as MGHRA and CDR2 as YSYEKL. The CDR3 has 15 residues. Unmatched junction bases numbered 7, after V lost 4 bases and J lost 2 bases.

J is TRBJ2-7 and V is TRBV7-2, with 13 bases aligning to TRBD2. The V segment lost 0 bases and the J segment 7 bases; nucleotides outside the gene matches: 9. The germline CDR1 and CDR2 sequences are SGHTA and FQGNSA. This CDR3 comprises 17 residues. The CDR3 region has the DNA TGTGCCAGCAGCTTAGCGGCGCTACTAGCGGGAGGGGGAGAGCAGTACTTC. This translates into CASSLAALLAGGGEQYF.

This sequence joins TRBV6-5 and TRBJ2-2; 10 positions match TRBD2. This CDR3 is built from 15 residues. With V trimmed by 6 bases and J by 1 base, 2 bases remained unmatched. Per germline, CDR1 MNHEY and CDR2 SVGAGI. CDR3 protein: CASSRTSGNTGELFF. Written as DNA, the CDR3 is TGTGCCAGCAGCCGGACTAGCGGGAACACCGGGGAGCTGTTTTTT.

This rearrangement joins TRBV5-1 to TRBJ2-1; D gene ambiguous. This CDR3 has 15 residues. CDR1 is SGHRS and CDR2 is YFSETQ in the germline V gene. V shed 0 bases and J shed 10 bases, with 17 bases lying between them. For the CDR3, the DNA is TGCGCCAGCAGCTTGGGGCATGGGAACAGTGCCGAGCAGTTCTTC. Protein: CASSLGHGNSAEQFF.

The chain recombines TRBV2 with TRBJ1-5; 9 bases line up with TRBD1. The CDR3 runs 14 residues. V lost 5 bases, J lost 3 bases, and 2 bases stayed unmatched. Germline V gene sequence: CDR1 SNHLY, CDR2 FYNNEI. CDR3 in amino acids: CASSRQGDNQPQHF. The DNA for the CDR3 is TGTGCCAGCAGTCGACAGGGGGACAATCAGCCCCAGCATTTT.

The CDR3: CASSLKHSYEQYF. The CDR3 nucleotides read TGTGCCAGCAGCTTAAAGCACTCCTACGAGCAGTACTTC. V is TRBV5-4 and J is TRBJ2-7; D remains unclear. With 2 bases removed from V and 0 bases from J, the gap between germline ends came to 6 bases. The CDR3 has 13 amino acids. CDR1 is SGHNT and CDR2 is YYREEE in the germline V gene (reference sequence).

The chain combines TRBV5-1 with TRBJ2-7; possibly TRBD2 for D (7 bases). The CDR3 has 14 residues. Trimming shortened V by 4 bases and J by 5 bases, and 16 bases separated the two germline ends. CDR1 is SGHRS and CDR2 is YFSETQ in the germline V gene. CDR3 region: CASSRGGPGDEQYF. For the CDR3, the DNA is TGCGCCAGCAGCAGGGGGGGCCCTGGGGACGAGCAGTACTTC.

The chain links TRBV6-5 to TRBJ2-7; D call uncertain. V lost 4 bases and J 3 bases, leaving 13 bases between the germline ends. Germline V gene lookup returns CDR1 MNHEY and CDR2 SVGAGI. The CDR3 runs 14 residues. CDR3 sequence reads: CASSFRHQDYEQYF. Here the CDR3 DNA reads TGTGCCAGCAGTTTCCGCCATCAGGACTACGAGCAGTACTTC.

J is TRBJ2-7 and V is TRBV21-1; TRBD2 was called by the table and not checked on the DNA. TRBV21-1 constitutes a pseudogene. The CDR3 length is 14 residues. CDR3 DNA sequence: TGTGCCAGCACCACGACTTTCCCTAATGGCGAGCAGTACTTC. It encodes CASTTTFPNGEQYF.

CDR3 residues: CSVGPRQGGYGYTF. The CDR3 coding sequence is TGCAGCGTTGGGCCCCGACAGGGCGGCTATGGCTACACCTTC. V gene TRBV29-1 combines with J gene TRBJ1-2, with 7 bases lining up with TRBD1. V lost 4 bases to trimming and J lost 4 bases; unmatched junction nucleotides: 9. Per the germline V gene, CDR1 is SQVTM and CDR2 is ANQGSEA. This CDR3 contains 14 residues.

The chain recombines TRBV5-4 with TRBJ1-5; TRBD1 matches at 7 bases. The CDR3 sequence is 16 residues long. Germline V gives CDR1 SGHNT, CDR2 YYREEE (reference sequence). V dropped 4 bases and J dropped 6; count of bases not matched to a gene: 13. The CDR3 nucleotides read TGTGCCAGCAGCCTCCTCCGACAGGGTTCGGGTCAGCCCCAGCATTTT. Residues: CASSLLRQGSGQPQHF.

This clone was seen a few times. DNA for the CDR3: TGCAGCGTTGCCGGGACAGGAATTTCCTACGAGCAGTACTTC. It codes for CSVAGTGISYEQYF. The chain is built from TRBV29-1 and TRBJ2-7, with 8 bases fitting TRBD1. Germline lookup yields CDR1 SQVTM and CDR2 ANQGSEA. V lost 4 bases and J lost 1; bases outside the gene matches: 6. The CDR3 is 14 amino acids.

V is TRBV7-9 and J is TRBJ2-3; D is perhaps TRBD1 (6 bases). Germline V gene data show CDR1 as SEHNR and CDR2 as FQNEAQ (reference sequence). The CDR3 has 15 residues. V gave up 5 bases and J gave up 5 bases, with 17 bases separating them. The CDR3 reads CASSATGLGKDTQYF. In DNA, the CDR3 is TGTGCCAGCAGCGCGACAGGTTTGGGGAAAGATACGCAGTATTTT.

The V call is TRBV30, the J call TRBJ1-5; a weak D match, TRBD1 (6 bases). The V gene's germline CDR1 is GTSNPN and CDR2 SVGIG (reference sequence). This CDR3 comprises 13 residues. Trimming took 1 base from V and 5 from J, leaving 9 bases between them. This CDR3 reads CAWSEGGHQPQHF. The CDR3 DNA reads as TGTGCCTGGAGTGAGGGGGGGCATCAGCCCCAGCATTTT.

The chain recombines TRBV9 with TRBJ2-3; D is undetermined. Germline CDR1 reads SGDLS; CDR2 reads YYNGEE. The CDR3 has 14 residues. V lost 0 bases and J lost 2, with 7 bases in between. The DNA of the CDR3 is TGTGCCAGCAGCGTAGGATTTTCCACAGATACGCAGTATTTT. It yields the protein CASSVGFSTDTQYF. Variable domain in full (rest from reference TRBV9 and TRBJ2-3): DSGVTQTPKHLITATGQRVTLRCSPRSGDLSVYWYQQSLDQGLQFLIQYYNGEERAKGNILERFSAQQFPDLHSELNLSSLELGDSALYFCASSVGFSTDTQYFGPGTRLTVL.

This chain's CDR3 is CASSRRNEKLFF. The CDR3 DNA reads TGTGCCAGCAGCCGACGGAATGAAAAACTGTTTTTT. This sequence joins TRBV28 and TRBJ1-4, with no clear D. Germline CDR1 reads MDHEN; CDR2 reads SYDVKM. V lost 6 bases and J 5 bases, leaving 7 bases between the germline ends. The CDR3 spans 12 residues.

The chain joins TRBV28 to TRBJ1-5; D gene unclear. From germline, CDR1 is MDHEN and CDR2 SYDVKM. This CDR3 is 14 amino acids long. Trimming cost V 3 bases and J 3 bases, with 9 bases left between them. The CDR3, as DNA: TGTGCCAGCAGTTTGCGGACCGTCAATCAGCCCCAGCATTTT. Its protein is CASSLRTVNQPQHF. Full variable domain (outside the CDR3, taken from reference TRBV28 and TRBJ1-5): DVKVTQSSRYLVKRTGEKVFLECVQDMDHENMFWYRQDPGLGLRLIYFSYDVKMKEKGDIPEGYSVSREKKERFSLILESASTNQTSMYLCASSLRTVNQPQHFGDGTRLSIL.

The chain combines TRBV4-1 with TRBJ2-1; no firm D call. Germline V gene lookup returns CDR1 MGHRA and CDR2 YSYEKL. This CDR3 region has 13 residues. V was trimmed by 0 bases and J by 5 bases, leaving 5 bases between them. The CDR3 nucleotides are TGCGCCAGCAGCCAAGATAGGGACAATGAGCAGTTCTTC. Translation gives CASSQDRDNEQFF.